Listed below are T cell receptor beta chains from one sample, sequenced in a study of blood T cell repertoires in COVID-19. Here immunoSEQ multiplex PCR was the method, and the copy in TCRdb shows in-frame clones only, minus some. The table includes about 54,000 clones, around nine tenths detected once. The sequenced sample consisted of peripheral blood. The receptors were gathered from a man between 45 and 60 years old with active COVID-19. Both conserved end residues are part of each CDR3. The order of the fields is J gene, CDR3 length, V gene, CDR3 protein.

>TRBJ2-7|15|TRBV5-4
CASSFLTGGRYEQYF
>TRBJ1-1|15|TRBV4-3
CASSQDEGEGTEAFF
>TRBJ2-1|16|TRBV24-1
CATSDQTGGSYNEQFF
>TRBJ1-4|12|TRBV7-9
CASSQGGEKLFF
>TRBJ2-1|18|TRBV27
CASSLRGLAGGPVNEQFF
>TRBJ2-7|13|TRBV19
CASSIRDNYEQYF
>TRBJ1-5|14|TRBV4-2
CASSQERGNQPQHF
>TRBJ2-1|16|TRBV19
CASSIWLAGGYNEQFF
>TRBJ2-3|17|TRBV6-2/TRBV6-3
CASSYLTSGENADTQYF
>TRBJ1-6|14|TRBV5-1
CASSVTGANSPLHF
>TRBJ2-3|15|TRBV5-8
CASSLTSGRKDTQYF
>TRBJ1-3|14|TRBV4-3
CASSQDSSGNTIYF
>TRBJ1-3|14|TRBV4-3
CASSQQGSGNTIYF
>TRBJ2-7|13|TRBV19
CASSIQATYEQYF
>TRBJ2-5|16|TRBV19
CASRPSGVRDFETQYF
>TRBJ2-1|15|TRBV7-3
CASSFGANSYNEQFF
>TRBJ1-3|14|TRBV7-2
CASSPQISGNTIYF
>TRBJ1-3|15|TRBV7-8
CASSLERGRGNTIYF
>TRBJ1-4|13|TRBV10-3
CAISPGDNEKLFF
>TRBJ2-1|15|TRBV5-1
CASSLAGSTYNEQFF
>TRBJ2-4|16|TRBV27
CASSNLQLLAKNIQYF
>TRBJ2-7|17|TRBV5-4
CASSLPPAGPLSYEQYF
>TRBJ1-3|17|TRBV7-8
CASSFGSMGDSGNTIYF
>TRBJ2-3|15|TRBV7-6
CASSHPGTDTDTQYF
>TRBJ2-3|16|TRBV11-2
CASSPGGALNTDTQYF
>TRBJ2-1|20|TRBV6-2/TRBV6-3
CASSYPTGIHLSFSYNEQFF
>TRBJ2-7|13|TRBV12-3/TRBV12-4
CASSLSGTPEQYF
>TRBJ1-5|14|TRBV14
CASSQEGSYQPQHF
>TRBJ2-7|15|TRBV6-2/TRBV6-3
CASSYSSAGRGEQYF
>TRBJ2-1|14|TRBV20-1
CSASWGGKDNEQFF
>TRBJ2-7|16|TRBV10-3
CAISESGAASSYEQYF
>TRBJ2-1|15|TRBV9
CASSESGGTYNEQFF
>TRBJ2-1|11|TRBV6-5
CASRRGGEQFF
>TRBJ2-1|15|TRBV19
CASSSLAGGSHEQFF
>TRBJ1-4|15|TRBV5-6
CASSGGLERPEKLFF
>TRBJ2-1|15|TRBV15
CASRLDSASYNEQFF
>TRBJ1-4|16|TRBV28
CASSPSSAGDNEKLFF
>TRBJ2-1|17|TRBV3-1/TRBV3-2
CASSQARRLAGDNEQFF
>TRBJ2-1|15|TRBV19
CASSTRLASYNEQFF
>TRBJ1-3|15|TRBV7-2
CASSLAKIAGNTIYF
>TRBJ2-6|16|TRBV9
CASSDKTLGGANVLTF
>TRBJ2-1|17|TRBV2
CATLDNPSGSSYNEQFF
>TRBJ2-2|16|TRBV14
CASSQGFTRDTGELFF
>TRBJ1-5|16|TRBV21-1
CASSRRTGRENQPQHF